The 13 T cell receptor beta chains below come from one sample, sequenced in a study of blood T cell repertoires in COVID-19. Clones were read by immunoSEQ multiplex PCR, and TCRdb kept only the in-frame ones, dropping some. The sample has about 150,000 clones, roughly 80% seen once. Sample: PBMCs or T cells enriched from blood (not recorded which). The source is a woman in her forties or fifties who had recovered from COVID-19.

The rearrangement joins TRBV2 to TRBJ2-1; D not certain. Per the germline V gene, CDR1 is SNHLY and CDR2 is FYNNEI. Trimming pared 5 bases from V and 6 bases from J, leaving 14 bases between. The CDR3 spans 14 residues. CDR3 amino acids: CASSRSRNGNEQFF. The CDR3 DNA reads TGTGCCAGCAGTCGGTCACGTAATGGCAATGAGCAGTTCTTC.

CDR3 sequence: CASSDGLAGKQFF. The CDR3 DNA reads TGTGCCAGCAGTGATGGTCTAGCGGGGAAGCAGTTCTTC. The chain carries TRBV2 and TRBJ2-1; TRBD2 agrees at 9 bases. J gave up 11 bases and V 3 bases, and 5 bases lay outside the gene matches. The CDR3 sequence is 13 residues long. CDR1 and CDR2 from the germline V gene are SNHLY and FYNNEI.

This clone was recorded only once. The J gene is TRBJ1-2, the V gene TRBV6-6, with a tentative D call TRBD1 (5 bases). This CDR3 spans 16 amino acids. V dropped 2 bases and J dropped 0 bases, with 13 bases sitting between them. Germline values: CDR1 MNHNY, CDR2 SVGAGI (reference sequence). The chain's CDR3 is CASSYPLPRANYGYTF. The DNA for the CDR3 is TGTGCCAGCAGTTACCCACTCCCCAGGGCTAACTATGGCTACACCTTC.

DNA for the CDR3: TGTGCCAGCAAATTAGCGGACAGGGAGGTGATTGGCTACACCTTC. Amino acids: CASKLADREVIGYTF. The V and J genes are TRBV2 and TRBJ1-2; 8 bases line up with TRBD1. Germline lookup yields CDR1 SNHLY and CDR2 FYNNEI. The CDR3 loop spans 15 amino acids. Germline trimming cut 7 bases from V and 7 bases from J; bases unmatched to any gene: 14.

The chain joins TRBV6-5 to TRBJ2-1; 7 bases line up with TRBD1. V shed 8 bases and J 6 bases; nucleotides not matched to a gene: 7. Germline lookup yields CDR1 MNHEY and CDR2 SVGAGI. This CDR3 has 13 residues. This CDR3 is CASSTGESNEQFF. In nucleotides, the CDR3 is TGTGCCAGCTCAACAGGGGAATCCAATGAGCAGTTCTTC.

This chain connects TRBV11-2 to TRBJ1-1; D unresolved. Germline V gene data show CDR1 as SGHAT and CDR2 as FQNNGV. V was clipped by 3 bases and J by 2 bases, with 10 bases between them. The CDR3 runs to 14 residues. DNA of the CDR3: TGTGCCAGCAGCTTTAGAGCTATCAACACTGAAGCTTTCTTT. It is translated as CASSFRAINTEAFF.

The rearrangement joins TRBV7-2 to TRBJ2-7; the match to TRBD1 covers 10 bases. CDR3 length equals 14 residues. V trimming: 6 bases; J trimming: 5 bases; junction bases outside the gene matches: 7. CDR1 SGHTA and CDR2 FQGNSA come from the germline V gene. Written as DNA, the CDR3 is TGTGCCAGCAGTCGCTCGGGACAGGGGAACGAGCAGTACTTC. Its translation: CASSRSGQGNEQYF.

The chain joins TRBV2 to TRBJ2-3, with 14 bases that match TRBD2. The junction had 2 bases not matched to a gene; V was cut back by 6 bases and J by 6 bases. This CDR3 is 14 amino acids long. In germline, CDR1 is SNHLY, CDR2 FYNNEI. The CDR3 DNA reads TGTGCCAGCAGCCGACTAGCGGGGGGGGATACGCAGTATTTT. As protein: CASSRLAGGDTQYF.

V and J are TRBV6-2 or TRBV6-3 and TRBJ1-1; no definite D call. Trimming took 6 bases from V and 4 from J, leaving 9 bases between them. Germline V lookup: CDR1 MNHEY, CDR2 SVGEGT. This CDR3 has 12 amino acids. CDR3 bases: TGTGCCAGCAGCCGAGTAGCCACTGAAGCTTTCTTT. It translates to CASSRVATEAFF.

The gene calls are TRBV24-1 and TRBJ1-2; TRBD1 agrees at 9 bases. CDR1 and CDR2 (germline): KGHDR, SFDVKD. V lost 4 bases and J lost 2; bases outside the gene matches: 1. There are 14 residues in the CDR3. The CDR3 region has the DNA TGTGCCACCAGTGAGACAGGGGGGAACTATGGCTACACCTTC. It yields the protein CATSETGGNYGYTF.

In this sample, this clone turned up once. The V call is TRBV15, the J call TRBJ2-3; a weak D match, TRBD2 (6 bases). V was trimmed by 5 bases and J by 7 bases, leaving 19 bases between them. The germline gives CDR1 LNHNV, CDR2 YYDKDF (reference sequence). This CDR3 region has 15 residues. Written as DNA, the CDR3 is TGTGCCACCAGCCCCCGGGGGACCCTAGTGTATACGCAGTATTTT. It encodes CATSPRGTLVYTQYF.

V is TRBV5-5 and J is TRBJ2-5; 9 nucleotides line up with TRBD1. The CDR3 sequence is 15 residues long. CDR1 SGHKS and CDR2 YYEKEE come from the germline V gene (reference sequence). After removal of 5 bases from V and 3 bases from J, the junction contained 8 bases not matched to a gene. The CDR3 spells CASRRSTGGEETQYF. DNA for the CDR3: TGTGCCAGCAGAAGAAGCACAGGGGGCGAAGAGACCCAGTACTTC.

V and J are TRBV7-2 and TRBJ2-7, with 8 bases fitting TRBD1. V lost 1 base, J lost 3 bases, and 5 bases stayed unmatched. The CDR3 runs 15 residues. The germline V gene has CDR1 SGHTA and CDR2 FQGNSA. In DNA, the CDR3 is TGTGCCAGCAGCTTAGTGTCAGGGGGCGACTACGAGCAGTACTTC. Amino acids: CASSLVSGGDYEQYF.